The rows below give T cell receptor beta chains drawn from one sample of a study of blood T cell repertoires in COVID-19. Method: immunoSEQ multiplex PCR; TCRdb's copy keeps in-frame clones and lacks some. The sample lists about 220,000 clones, about 79% occurring once. The sequencing input was PBMCs or T cells enriched from blood (not recorded which). The receptors come from a middle-aged woman with acute COVID-19. The CDR3 runs from the conserved cysteine through the conserved F or W. The order of the fields is J gene, V gene, clone size, D gene, CDR3 protein, CDR3 DNA. A D gene is named only where the DNA matches it firmly. A clone size is listed for some rows: how often the clone was seen (once, few, many), or a class if it is expanded.

TRBJ2-1 TRBV7-2 . TRBD2 CASSLLPAGGPRVNEQFF TGTGCCAGCAGCTTATTACCAGCGGGGGGGCCTAGGGTCAATGAGCAGTTCTTC
TRBJ2-3 TRBV2 few . CASRGYFTDTQYF TGTGCCAGCAGGGGCTACTTCACAGATACGCAGTATTTT
TRBJ2-3 TRBV7-9 . TRBD1 CASSVGQGDTDTQYF TGTGCCAGCAGCGTGGGACAGGGAGACACAGATACGCAGTATTTT
TRBJ2-3 TRBV11-3 . TRBD2 CASSSTGTSGTTQYF TGTGCCAGCAGCTCCACCGGGACTAGCGGGACCACGCAGTATTTT
TRBJ2-5 TRBV3-1/TRBV3-2 . TRBD2 CASSLGVAGGQTQYF TGTGCCAGCAGCCTCGGGGTAGCGGGGGGTCAGACCCAGTACTTC
TRBJ1-5 TRBV24-1 once . CATCKDNNQPQHF TGTGCCACCTGTAAGGACAACAATCAGCCCCAGCATTTT
TRBJ1-1 TRBV28 . TRBD1 CASSQGGGNTEAFF TGTGCCAGCAGTCAAGGGGGCGGGAACACTGAAGCTTTCTTT
TRBJ2-3 TRBV20-1 . . CSASDGTDTQYF TGCAGTGCTAGTGACGGCACAGATACGCAGTATTTT
TRBJ1-4 TRBV6-5 . TRBD1 CASSSGTGQNEKLFF TGTGCCAGCAGTTCAGGGACAGGGCAAAATGAAAAACTGTTTTTT
TRBJ1-5 TRBV19 . . CASSIGTDSKPQHF TGTGCCAGTAGTATAGGGACCGACAGTAAGCCCCAGCATTTT
TRBJ2-5 TRBV5-1 . . CASSLGTDFQETQYF TGCGCCAGCAGCTTGGGTACAGATTTCCAAGAGACCCAGTACTTC
TRBJ1-2 TRBV27 few TRBD1 CASSTNRGLGYGYTF TGTGCCAGCAGCACTAACAGGGGGCTGGGATATGGCTACACCTTC
TRBJ2-1 TRBV5-1 . TRBD2 CASSLAAGGVDEQFF TGCGCCAGCAGCTTGGCAGCGGGGGGGGTCGATGAGCAGTTCTTC
TRBJ1-1 TRBV20-1 . . CSARTGSEAFF TGCAGTGCTAGAACAGGGAGTGAAGCTTTCTTT
TRBJ1-2 TRBV7-2 . . CASSLASQGNGYTF TGTGCCAGCAGCTTAGCGTCGCAGGGTAACGGCTACACCTTC
TRBJ1-3 TRBV28 . . CASSLPGSGNTIYF TGTGCCAGCAGTTTACCCGGGAGTGGAAACACCATATATTTT
TRBJ2-1 TRBV7-3 few TRBD2 CASSLSGGEQFF TGTGCCAGCAGCTTAAGCGGGGGGGAGCAGTTCTTC
TRBJ2-2 TRBV5-4 . TRBD1 CASSADRGYGTGELFF TGTGCCAGCAGCGCCGACAGGGGGTATGGCACCGGGGAGCTGTTTTTT
TRBJ2-7 TRBV4-1 many TRBD2 CASSRLPGSGRTHEQYF TGCGCCAGCAGCCGCCTCCCTGGTAGCGGGAGGACCCACGAGCAGTACTTC
TRBJ2-3 TRBV7-2 . TRBD2 CASTSGGGWTDTQYF TGTGCCAGCACCTCGGGCGGGGGTTGGACAGATACGCAGTATTTT
TRBJ2-2 TRBV19 . TRBD1 CASSIRGATGGNGELFF TGTGCCAGTAGTATAAGGGGGGCGACAGGGGGAAACGGGGAGCTGTTTTTT
TRBJ2-2 TRBV30 . TRBD2 CAWSSGGLNTGELFF TGTGCCTGGAGCAGCGGGGGCCTTAACACCGGGGAGCTGTTTTTT
TRBJ2-5 TRBV3-1/TRBV3-2 . TRBD2 CASSHGLAGIKGRETQYF TGTGCCAGCAGCCATGGACTAGCGGGGATTAAAGGGAGAGAGACCCAGTACTTC
TRBJ1-2 TRBV5-4 . TRBD1 CASSFRDSNYGYTF TGTGCCAGCAGCTTCCGGGACAGTAACTATGGCTACACCTTC
TRBJ2-7 TRBV7-8 many . CASSLQTYEQYF TGTGCCAGCAGCCTCCAGACCTACGAGCAGTACTTC
TRBJ2-1 TRBV6-5 . . CASSLNRRRGGNEQFF TGTGCCAGCAGTTTGAATCGTAGAAGGGGGGGCAATGAGCAGTTCTTC
TRBJ1-5 TRBV7-9 . . CASSLAGGTGNQPQHF TGTGCCAGCAGCTTAGCGGGGGGAACGGGCAATCAGCCCCAGCATTTT
TRBJ1-2 TRBV3-1/TRBV3-2 . TRBD1 CASSPQMGQGGSYTF TGTGCCAGCAGCCCTCAAATGGGACAGGGGGGCAGCTACACCTTC
TRBJ1-1 TRBV18 . TRBD1 CASSPLGQGGNTEAFF TGTGCCAGCTCACCACTGGGACAGGGAGGGAACACTGAAGCTTTCTTT
TRBJ2-5 TRBV7-8 . TRBD2 CASSSRGLAAKKTQYF TGTGCCAGCAGCTCGAGGGGACTAGCGGCCAAGAAGACCCAGTACTTC
TRBJ2-7 TRBV28 . TRBD1 CASSFGQGGMFLDEQYF TGTGCCAGCAGTTTTGGACAGGGGGGAATGTTTTTGGACGAGCAGTACTTC
TRBJ1-2 TRBV18 . TRBD1 CASSQGAALTIGYTF TGTGCCAGCTCCCAGGGGGCGGCCCTGACGATCGGCTACACCTTC
TRBJ2-7 TRBV29-1 . . CSVGQVEQYF TGCAGCGTTGGACAGGTTGAGCAGTACTTC
TRBJ2-7 TRBV2 . . CASSEGATRGYF TGTGCCAGCAGTGAAGGGGCGACTCGGGGGTACTTC
TRBJ2-1 TRBV11-3 . . CASAGANNEQFF TGTGCCAGCGCGGGGGCCAACAATGAGCAGTTCTTC
TRBJ2-1 TRBV7-8 . . CASSLAAVFDEQFF TGTGCCAGCAGCTTAGCGGCCGTTTTCGATGAGCAGTTCTTC
TRBJ1-6 TRBV15 once TRBD1 CATSSRDRNNSPLHF TGTGCCACCAGCAGTCGGGACAGAAATAATTCACCCCTCCACTTT
TRBJ1-4 TRBV28 . . CASRQSNEKLFF TGTGCCAGCAGACAGAGTAATGAAAAACTGTTTTTT
TRBJ2-7 TRBV6-5 . TRBD2 CASSYRRGAYEQYF TGTGCCAGCAGTTACAGGCGGGGGGCCTACGAGCAGTACTTC
TRBJ1-1 TRBV21-1 . . CASKAGDYGEPEAFF TGTGCCAGTAAGGCAGGGGACTACGGCGAACCTGAAGCTTTCTTT
TRBJ1-6 TRBV2 . TRBD1 CASRPTGPSPLHF TGTGCCAGCAGGCCGACAGGGCCTTCACCCCTCCACTTT